This entry concerns a single TCR beta chain. The antigen is unknown. This entry comes from a study of T-cell reconstitution after alpha-beta-depleted transplantation in children. This CDR3 comprises 16 residues. Germline V CDR1 and CDR2: SGHRS, YFSETQ. V dropped 2 bases and J dropped 3; count of bases not matched to a gene: 6. The library targeted TCRbeta and was prepared with unique molecular identifiers. TCRdb called the PCR reads again in MiXCR, with one record for every CDR3 protein. Of about 980,000 distinct CDR3 sequences listed, about 29% are singletons. Study findings and constraints: It was surviving recipient T cells and thymic progenitors that gave some patients high TCRbeta diversity at day 60. Several hundred expanded graft clones reportedly were the source of alpha-beta T cells about two months after transplant. Fresh T-cell production supplied most of the T-cell counts and diversity seen one year after transplant.

The chain couples TRBV5-1 to TRBJ2-3; the match to TRBD1 covers 10 bases. The sample here was PBMCs, mostly from graft donor cells, taken 360 days after TCRalphabeta/CD19-depleted stem cell transplant. The origin of this receptor is a boy younger than two who had a stem cell transplant for SCID, so the T cells may come from the graft donor. CDR3 protein: CASSLIQGQGTDTQYF. The CDR3 nucleotides are TGCGCCAGCAGCTTAATACAGGGACAGGGGACAGATACGCAGTATTTT.